This record looks at one T cell receptor beta chain sequence and its context. This clonotype was counted a few times. The specificity of this receptor is unknown. Per-base quality was not reported, and no clone a single base away is much larger than it. Libraries were prepared through 5' RACE. Instrument on record: Illumina HiSeq 2500. A second 7 to 11 cycle PCR used a sample-barcoded 5' primer and a J-beta primer mix. A template-switch 5' adaptor carrying 12 random nucleotides introduced a unique molecular identifier onto each TCR beta cDNA molecule. At least 3 million CDR3-containing paired-end reads were obtained from each sample. The Mint cDNA synthesis kit, primed by a TRBC-specific oligonucleotide, was used to synthesize first-strand cDNA from all RNA. After uracil-DNA glycosylase treatment, a first 18-cycle PCR used universal primers M1SS and BC2_uni_R on all cDNA. Per the original workflow: Normalization of each sample was performed by random selection of 1 million high-quality reads, each carrying a distinct molecular identifier. Reads with shared molecular identifiers were discarded instead of being binned into consensus sequences. MiTCR, run with a Q25 quality threshold and the strictest error-elimination algorithm, handled CDR3 identification, clonotype clustering and error correction. Lower-bound total TCR beta diversity was estimated with a nonparametric unseen species model using Euler transformation. TCRdb reprocessing: public reads trimmed at Q25 with fastp, clones called with MiXCR, in-frame beta chains kept. Rows merge per CDR3 protein into single entries with the most common DNA and genes. The authors' filters were not applied to this entry. A total of roughly 1.5 million distinct CDR3 sequences appear in this sample, approximately 39% of them only once. The top ten clones comprise around 4% of the sample.

The sample is drawn from a study of blood T cells in healthy people across ages (dated by TCRdb to 2015 to 2017). Background on the whole study: In model experiments, roughly one uniquely barcoded TCR beta cDNA molecule per two T cells was captured by template switching. Donors were grouped into four age groups: young (average roughly 17 years), middle-aged (roughly 38), aged (around 60) and long-lived (approximately 78). For two donors (one aged 18 to 29 and one aged 80 or older), the study analyzed two additional independent replicas of 1 million unique cDNA reads from the same blood draw. The study measured age-related changes in TCR beta repertoire diversity using deep sequencing normalized with unique cDNA molecular identifiers. To avoid experimental bias, donors of different ages were distributed randomly across sequencing lanes.

The paper as a whole reports these results and caveats: Because profiling used bulk unsorted PBMCs, naive and antigen-experienced compartments could not be compared conclusively. Estimates of total diversity based on one million sequenced T cells were considered lower bounds and underestimates. Compared with the aged group, the long-lived group had more naive CD4+ T cells, fewer expanded clones and increased TCR diversity, a pattern suggesting age selection. As age increased, observed TCR beta diversity per million T cells dropped in a roughly linear way, and a significant reduction was already evident by age about 40. A strong correlation was found between observed TCR beta diversity and the percentage of naive T cells measured by flow cytometry. Donor CMV infection status was unknown, potentially confounding age-related changes in expanded clonotypes.

Trimming leaves V shorter by 3 bases and J shorter by 6 bases, with the junction holding 2 bases beyond the gene matches. CDR1 SGHTA and CDR2 FQGNSA were looked up in the germline V gene. The CDR3 contains 14 residues, cysteine and phenylalanine counted. Here the CDR3 DNA is all that survives: 42 bases in frame from base 1. Systemically healthy Caucasian individuals from Russia, around 39 in total and aged about 6 to 100 years, were included as donors. Each donor gave about 9.8 milliliters of peripheral blood, drawn into EDTA-treated Vacutainer tubes. PBMCs were isolated by Ficoll-Paque density-gradient centrifugation, with at least 7 million obtained per sample. Total RNA, at least 5 micrograms per sample, was extracted from PBMCs with Trizol reagent. For every donor, an aliquot of PBMCs went through flow cytometry to measure the percentages of naive CD45RAhigh/CD27high T cells.

The sequencing sample was made of blood. The chain couples TRBV7-2 to TRBJ2-2, and TRBD1 matches 9 of the central bases. The sequence was collected from a woman under 30 in good health. The nucleotides read TGTGCCAGCAGCTTCCGGGACAGGGCCGGGGAGCTGTTTTTT. This translates into CASSFRDRAGELFF.